The source of this T cell receptor (beta chain) is a study of blood T cells in healthy people across ages. Broader study findings: PBMC samples, being unsorted, prevented any conclusive comparison of naive and antigen-experienced cells. Older age coincided with a roughly linear decline in TCR beta diversity per million T cells.

Next came a second PCR, run for about 7 to 12 cycles, which used a sample-barcoded 5' primer along with a J-beta primer mix. Individual samples furnished no less than 3 million CDR3-containing paired-end reads apiece. TCRdb re-derived calls from the 5' RACE reads in MiXCR, one entry per CDR3 protein. This table has hundreds of thousands of distinct CDR3 sequences, under 65% appearing once. Extracted total RNA amounted to at least 5.5 micrograms for each sample. In its sample, this clonotype was seen many times. Its antigen is unidentified. CDR3 length equals 16 residues. V gave up 7 bases and J gave up 0 bases; unmatched junction bases: 9. CDR1 is SQVTM and CDR2 is ANQGSEA in the germline V gene.

The clonotype comes from a woman of 80 years or more in good health. The rearrangement uses TRBV29-1 and TRBJ2-6; 7 positions match TRBD1. The sample comprised blood. The CDR3 sequence: CSASTGHHSGANVLTF. The CDR3, as DNA: TGCAGCGCTTCGACAGGGCATCACTCTGGGGCCAACGTCCTGACTTTC.